The T cell receptor (beta chain) described here comes from a study of blood T cell repertoires in COVID-19. In the study overall: Material from acute and convalescent COVID-19 was sourced from the United States, Italy and Spain. Sample material is recorded as cDNA or gDNA derived from T cells, B-cell-depleted T cells, or PBMCs.

The CDR3 is made up of 11 amino acids. Germline assignment: CDR1 SEHNR and CDR2 FQNEAQ (reference sequence). V was shortened by 7 bases and J by 6 bases, with 9 bases between the two germline ends. In the original analysis: The authors estimated nucleated cell counts from reference gene primer amplification. Only in-frame clones appear in the TCRdb table, and some are missing; sequencing was by immunoSEQ multiplex PCR. The DNA gave D and trimming, while V, J and clone size come from that table. In the table there are approximately 90,000 clones, roughly 80% of which are singletons. This receptor was identified in a woman older than 75 with acute or convalescent COVID-19. Sequencing used peripheral blood. The genes are TRBV7-9 and TRBJ1-1, with D unclear. The CDR3 sequence is CASKEAPEAFF. CDR3 nucleotide sequence: TGTGCCAGCAAGGAGGCTCCTGAAGCTTTCTTT.